A single sample gave rise to the 27 T cell receptor beta chains below, sequenced in a study of early T cells in non-severe SARS-CoV-2 infection. MiXCR was run by TCRdb on the 5' RACE reads, yielding one entry per CDR3 protein. Of 100,000 to 130,000 distinct CDR3 sequences listed, over 8.5% are singletons. Sequenced sample: whole blood. All receptors come from an adult who was a healthcare worker with PCR-confirmed SARS-CoV-2 infection or an uninfected control (not recorded which).

This chain links TRBV21-1 with TRBJ2-3; the D call of TRBD1 is as the table states it, not checked on the DNA. TRBV21-1 is deemed a pseudogene. The CDR3 extends over 16 amino acids. The CDR3: CASSKRGQGRADTQYF. The CDR3 coding sequence is TGTGCCAGCAGCAAAAGGGGACAGGGCCGGGCAGATACGCAGTATTTT.

The chain links TRBV20-1 to TRBJ2-1; D may match TRBD1 or TRBD2 (5 bases each). Germline V gene lookup returns CDR1 DFQATT and CDR2 SNEGSKA (reference sequence). CDR3 size: 13 residues. With 5 bases removed from V and 7 bases from J, the gap between germline ends came to 15 bases. The DNA for the CDR3 is TGCAGTGCTTCGTCCGGGACGATAAATGAGCAGTTCTTC. Translation: CSASSGTINEQFF.

This chain links TRBV7-8 with TRBJ1-1; D is perhaps TRBD1 (6 bases). CDR1 is SGHVS, CDR2 FQNEAQ, per germline. CDR3 length: 14 amino acids. The V end was cut by 5 bases, the J end by 4 bases, with 14 bases between. Here the CDR3 DNA reads TGTGCCAGCAGCACCGCAGGGGACGGCACTGAAGCTTTCTTT. Its protein is CASSTAGDGTEAFF.

In its sample, this clonotype was seen many times. The chain joins TRBV2 to TRBJ1-2; a weak D match, TRBD1 (5 bases). V was shortened by 7 bases and J by 6 bases, with 21 bases between the two germline ends. Germline V lookup: CDR1 SNHLY, CDR2 FYNNEI. The CDR3 runs 15 residues. CDR3 in amino acids: CASTFSRGSLDGYTF. CDR3 DNA: TGTGCCAGCACCTTTTCGAGGGGTAGTTTGGATGGCTACACCTTC.

This clonotype was detected ten times or more. This chain joins TRBV18 and TRBJ1-1; D gene ambiguous. This CDR3 has 14 residues. V was pared by 3 bases and J by 1 base, with 9 bases between. The V gene's germline CDR1 is KGHSH and CDR2 LQKENI. The CDR3 spells CASSPQTENTEAFF. The CDR3, as DNA: TGTGCCAGCTCACCCCAGACCGAGAACACTGAAGCTTTCTTT.

Turning to this clonotype: This sequence may be a read error, since a much larger clone differs from it by one base. The chain joins TRBV7-9 to TRBJ1-5; D not certain. The length of the CDR3 is 12 residues. Germline CDR1 and CDR2: SEHNR and FQNEAQ (reference sequence). Trimming stripped 0 bases from V and 4 bases from J, with 1 base between. CDR3 nucleotides: TGTGCCAGCAGCTTAGCGAATCAGCCCCAGCATTTT. Translation gives CASSLANQPQHF.

The table lists this clonotype with a few counts. This chain links TRBV20-1 with TRBJ2-2; the D gene is possibly TRBD2 (6 bases). The V gene's germline CDR1 is DFQATT and CDR2 SNEGSKA (reference sequence). This CDR3 contains 16 residues. The V gene lost 3 bases and the J gene lost 7 bases, with 21 bases spanning the gap. As DNA, the CDR3 is TGCAGTGCTAGTCGCGGCGTTATGGGGCGGGACGGGGAGCTGTTTTTT. Protein sequence: CSASRGVMGRDGELFF.

This clonotype was seen ten or more times. The chain combines TRBV20-1 with TRBJ2-5; D is undetermined. Germline V CDR1 and CDR2: DFQATT, SNEGSKA (reference sequence). CDR3 size: 12 residues. V lost 6 bases to trimming and J lost 3 bases, with 11 bases between them. DNA of the CDR3: TGCAGTGCGGTGGGAAGTGAAGAGACCCAGTACTTC. This encodes CSAVGSEETQYF.

This clonotype was observed at least ten times. CDR3 residues: CASSPVSGHTREEAFF. The CDR3 DNA is TGTGCCAGCTCACCTGTCTCGGGACACACCAGGGAGGAAGCTTTCTTT. The chain employs TRBV18 and TRBJ1-1; maybe TRBD1 (6 bases). The CDR3 has 16 amino acids. The germline CDR1 and CDR2 sequences are KGHSH and LQKENI. V lost 3 bases to trimming and J lost 8 bases, with 22 bases between them. Variable domain in full (rest from reference TRBV18 and TRBJ1-1): NAGVMQNPRHLVRRRGQEARLRCSPMKGHSHVYWYRQLPEEGLKFMVYLQKENIIDESGMPKERFSAEFPKEGPSILRIQQVVRGDSAAYFCASSPVSGHTREEAFFGQGTRLTVV.

This clonotype showed up many times. The V and J genes are TRBV7-8 and TRBJ2-2; D possibly uses TRBD1 or TRBD2 (5 bases each). V dropped 5 bases and J dropped 3 bases, with 13 bases sitting between them. The CDR3 totals 15 residues. Germline CDR1 and CDR2: SGHVS and FQNEAQ. This CDR3 is CASSPRGLDTGELFF. The CDR3 nucleotides are TGTGCCAGCAGCCCCCGGGGCCTCGACACCGGGGAGCTGTTTTTT. Based on the CDR3 plus reference TRBV7-8 and TRBJ2-2, the full variable domain is GAGVSQSPRYKVAKRGQDVALRCDPISGHVSLFWYQQALGQGPEFLTYFQNEAQLDKSGLPSDRFFAERPEGSVSTLKIQRTQQEDSAVYLCASSPRGLDTGELFFGEGSRLTVL.

This clonotype has a handful of counts. The CDR3 reads CSVARTGRQETQYF. CDR3 DNA sequence: TGCAGCGTTGCCAGGACAGGCCGCCAAGAGACCCAGTACTTC. The chain combines TRBV29-1 with TRBJ2-5, with TRBD1 identical over 7 bases. Germline assignment: CDR1 SQVTM and CDR2 ANQGSEA. Trimming took 4 bases from V and 1 from J; bases not matched to a gene: 6. CDR3 length equals 14 residues.

The J gene is TRBJ1-6, the V gene TRBV6-1, with D unclear. V was clipped by 2 bases and J by 5 bases, with 16 bases between them. CDR3 length: 17 amino acids. Germline V gene lookup returns CDR1 MNHNS and CDR2 SASEGT. The CDR3 loop is CASSEYVGRINNSPLHF. The CDR3 coding sequence is TGTGCCAGCAGTGAATACGTCGGGAGAATAAATAATTCACCCCTCCACTTT.

This clonotype was counted ten times or more. One end of the junction fails to match germline, which may point to a read error. The rearrangement uses TRBV3-1 and TRBJ1-3; D unresolved. Germline lookup yields CDR1 LGHDT and CDR2 YNNKEL (reference sequence). The CDR3 has 15 residues. This CDR3 is CASSQGILSENTIYF. DNA of the CDR3: TGTGCCAGCAGCCAGGGGATACTCTCTGAAAACACCATATATTTT.

This chain links TRBV28 with TRBJ2-7; possible D gene TRBD1, 6 bases. The CDR3 is made up of 13 amino acids. CDR1 is MDHEN and CDR2 is SYDVKM in the germline V gene. V shed 6 bases and J shed 3 bases, with 12 bases lying between them. The CDR3 region is CASRRTDRYEQYF. CDR3 sequence (DNA): TGTGCCAGCAGACGGACAGACCGCTACGAGCAGTACTTC.

This clonotype has just a few counts. The V gene is TRBV7-3, the J gene TRBJ2-1; 7 bases line up with TRBD2. The CDR3 covers 16 residues. Trimming removed 1 base from V and 6 bases from J; junction bases left unmatched: 9. The germline CDR1 and CDR2 sequences are SGHTA and FQGTGA. The CDR3 region has the DNA TGTGCCAGCAGCTTAAATCAAGCGGGAAGCGGCAATGAGCAGTTCTTC. Amino acids: CASSLNQAGSGNEQFF.

Only a few counts were recorded for this clonotype. The V call is TRBV12-3 or TRBV12-4, the J call TRBJ1-2; D is unresolved. V was cut by 5 bases and J by 4 bases, with 11 bases left in between. This CDR3 contains 13 residues. CDR3 loop: CASSPLRSYGYTF. The CDR3 DNA reads TGTGCCAGCAGTCCCCTCAGAAGCTATGGCTACACCTTC.

The chain combines TRBV12-3 or TRBV12-4 with TRBJ1-1; 9 bases match TRBD1. Trimming cost V 1 base and J 3 bases; bases outside gene matches: 3. This CDR3 has 15 residues. The CDR3 region is CASSLGTGAHTEAFF. DNA of the CDR3: TGTGCCAGCAGTTTAGGGACAGGGGCTCACACTGAAGCTTTCTTT.

In the case of this clonotype: This may come from a read error, since a much larger clone is one base off. The chain has TRBV20-1 and TRBJ2-3; no clear D gene. The germline CDR1 and CDR2 sequences are DFQATT and SNEGSKA (reference sequence). Trimming pared 0 bases from V and 2 bases from J, leaving 6 bases between. The CDR3 is 13 residues long. The CDR3 region is CSARDPVTDTQYF. As DNA, the CDR3 is TGCAGTGCTAGAGATCCAGTCACAGATACGCAGTATTTT.

J is TRBJ2-1 and V is TRBV6-1; TRBD2 matches 11 bases. The CDR3 totals 14 residues. Looked up from germline, CDR1 is MNHNS and CDR2 is SASEGT. V was clipped by 11 bases and J by 6 bases; unmatched bases: 9. CDR3 in DNA: TGTGCCGCTTTTTGGGGGACTAGCGGCAATGAGCAGTTCTTC. This gives the protein CAAFWGTSGNEQFF.

This chain links TRBV12-3 or TRBV12-4 with TRBJ2-3; TRBD1 matches at 9 bases. The CDR3 runs to 15 residues. V gave up 2 bases and J gave up 6 bases; unmatched junction bases: 6. The CDR3 protein is CASSLRDRVYDTQYF. Here the CDR3 DNA reads TGTGCCAGCAGTTTAAGGGACAGGGTCTACGATACGCAGTATTTT.

There are many counts of this clonotype. The chain is built from TRBV6-5 and TRBJ1-1, with unresolved D. V was clipped by 6 bases and J by 0 bases, with 8 bases between them. This CDR3 contains 13 residues. The V gene's germline CDR1 is MNHEY and CDR2 SVGAGI. The CDR3 coding sequence is TGTGCCAGCAGATTTAGTTTGAACACTGAAGCTTTCTTT. Translated: CASRFSLNTEAFF.

This clonotype has a count of ten or more. This chain uses TRBV7-6 with TRBJ2-3; the D is unclear. This CDR3 is built from 15 residues. Germline V gene lookup returns CDR1 SGHVS and CDR2 FNYEAQ. With 3 bases removed from V and 0 bases from J, the gap between germline ends came to 10 bases. The CDR3 DNA is TGTGCCAGCAGCTTTACAGCAACTAGCACAGATACGCAGTATTTT. Translating gives CASSFTATSTDTQYF.

The table lists this clonotype with many counts. The V gene is TRBV7-6, the J gene TRBJ2-5; 8 nucleotides align to TRBD1. The CDR3 totals 13 residues. Per the germline V gene, CDR1 is SGHVS and CDR2 is FNYEAQ. V shed 1 base, J shed 7 bases, and the junction held 2 bases outside the gene matches. The CDR3 spells CASSLEQGGTQYF. The CDR3 DNA reads TGTGCCAGCAGCTTAGAACAGGGGGGGACCCAGTACTTC.

This clonotype came up many times. This chain uses TRBV29-1 with TRBJ1-2; 8 bases are a match to TRBD1. Germline V gene sequence: CDR1 SQVTM, CDR2 ANQGSEA. The CDR3 covers 12 residues. The V gene end was trimmed by 6 bases and the J gene end by 8 bases; junction bases not matched to a gene: 8. CDR3 bases: TGCAGCGTGACGACAGGGGAGGGAGGCTACACCTTC. This gives the protein CSVTTGEGGYTF. The full variable domain, rest sourced from reference TRBV29-1 and TRBJ1-2, is SAVISQKPSRDICQRGTSLTIQCQVDSQVTMMFWYRQQPGQSLTLIATANQGSEATYESGFVIDKFPISRPNLTFSTLTVSNMSPEDSSIYLCSVTTGEGGYTFGSGTRLTVV.

A few counts support this clonotype. The V call is TRBV27, the J call TRBJ1-6, with 8 bases identical to TRBD1. CDR3 length: 15 residues. Germline lookup yields CDR1 MNHEY and CDR2 SMNVEV (reference sequence). V dropped 3 bases and J dropped 4; count of bases not matched to a gene: 2. As DNA, the CDR3 is TGTGCCAGCAGTTTCCAGGGGGCTTATAATTCACCCCTCCACTTT. Translating it yields CASSFQGAYNSPLHF.

The chain joins TRBV21-1 to TRBJ1-6; the D segment call TRBD1 is taken from the table without a DNA check. TRBV21-1 is deemed a pseudogene. The CDR3 has 15 residues. The CDR3: CASSGRGTYNSPLHF. As DNA, the CDR3 is TGTGCCAGCAGCGGCAGGGGTACCTATAATTCACCCCTCCACTTT.

The rearrangement joins TRBV9 to TRBJ1-1, with D unclear. The CDR3 has 14 residues. CDR1 is SGDLS and CDR2 is YYNGEE in the germline V gene. V shed 6 bases and J shed 1 base, with 13 bases lying between them. CDR3 residues: CASTPGLTNTEAFF. The CDR3 DNA follows: TGTGCCAGCACCCCCGGACTTACGAACACTGAAGCTTTCTTT.